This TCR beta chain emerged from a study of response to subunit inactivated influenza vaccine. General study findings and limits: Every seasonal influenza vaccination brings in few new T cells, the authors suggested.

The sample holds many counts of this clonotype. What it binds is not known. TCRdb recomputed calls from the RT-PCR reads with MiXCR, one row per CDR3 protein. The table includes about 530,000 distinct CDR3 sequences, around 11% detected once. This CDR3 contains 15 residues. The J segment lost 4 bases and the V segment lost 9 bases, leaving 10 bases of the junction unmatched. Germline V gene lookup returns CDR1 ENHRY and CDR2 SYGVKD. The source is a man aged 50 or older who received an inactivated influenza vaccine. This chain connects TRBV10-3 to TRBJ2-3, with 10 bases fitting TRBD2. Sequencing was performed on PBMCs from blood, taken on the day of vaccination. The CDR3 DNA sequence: TGTGCCATAGGGCTAGCGGGAGTTCAGGCAGATACGCAGTATTTT. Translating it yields CAIGLAGVQADTQYF.